Included here is one TCR beta chain sequence, with context. What it binds is unknown. The protocol was immunoSEQ multiplex PCR, while the TCRdb copy is restricted to in-frame clones and leaves out a portion. The sample carries approximately 940,000 clones, 60% to 85% recorded once. The sample belongs to a study of shared clonotypes between healthy human individuals. Trimming removed 5 bases from V and 4 bases from J, with 8 bases in between. CDR1 GTSNPN and CDR2 SVGIG come from the germline V gene (reference sequence). This CDR3 spans 11 amino acids. Findings and limits, study-wide: What limited the represented genetic and exposure-history diversity was the small number of donors. It was the non-shared clonotypes that had lower generation probabilities than clonotypes shared by all four donors.

The sample taken for sequencing was memory CD4+ T cells sorted from blood. The subset is: CD45RA-negative fraction. The V call is TRBV30, the J call TRBJ1-2; possible D gene TRBD1, 5 bases. This TCR derives from a man aged 18 to 30 in good health. CDR3 bases: TGTGCCTGGGACAGTGGCTATGGCTACACCTTC. Translating it yields CAWDSGYGYTF.